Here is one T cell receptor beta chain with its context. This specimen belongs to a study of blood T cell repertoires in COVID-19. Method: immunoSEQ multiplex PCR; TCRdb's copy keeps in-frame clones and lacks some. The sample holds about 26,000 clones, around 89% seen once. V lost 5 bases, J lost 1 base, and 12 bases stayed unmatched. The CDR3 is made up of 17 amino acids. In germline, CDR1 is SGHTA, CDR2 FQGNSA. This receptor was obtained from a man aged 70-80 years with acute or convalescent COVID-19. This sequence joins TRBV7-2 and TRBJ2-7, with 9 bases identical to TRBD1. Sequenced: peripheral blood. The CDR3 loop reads CASSLGVWGQGSYEQYF. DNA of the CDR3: TGTGCCAGCAGCCTAGGGGTCTGGGGACAGGGATCCTACGAGCAGTACTTC.